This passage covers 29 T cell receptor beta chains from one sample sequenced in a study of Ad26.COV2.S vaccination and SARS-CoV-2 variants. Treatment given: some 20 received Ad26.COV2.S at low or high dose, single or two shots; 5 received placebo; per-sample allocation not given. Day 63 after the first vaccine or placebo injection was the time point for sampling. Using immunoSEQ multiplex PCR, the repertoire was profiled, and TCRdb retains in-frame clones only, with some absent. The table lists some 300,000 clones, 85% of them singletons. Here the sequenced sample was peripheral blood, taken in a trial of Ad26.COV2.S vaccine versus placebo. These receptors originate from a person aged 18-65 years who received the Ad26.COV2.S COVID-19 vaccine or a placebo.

Here the CDR3 reads CASSPSPMGGSGYTF. DNA of the CDR3: TGCGCCAGCAGCCCCTCCCCAATGGGGGGAAGTGGCTACACCTTC. The gene calls are TRBV5-1 and TRBJ1-2; D may be TRBD1 (5 bases). The length of the CDR3 is 15 residues. Germline CDR1 is SGHRS and CDR2 is YFSETQ. V lost 4 bases, J lost 7 bases, and 20 bases lay in between.

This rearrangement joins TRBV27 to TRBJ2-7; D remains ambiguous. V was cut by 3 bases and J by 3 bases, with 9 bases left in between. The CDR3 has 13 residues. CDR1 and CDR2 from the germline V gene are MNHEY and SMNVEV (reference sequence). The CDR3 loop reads CASSFSELYEQYF. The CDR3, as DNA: TGTGCCAGCAGTTTCTCCGAGCTCTACGAGCAGTACTTC.

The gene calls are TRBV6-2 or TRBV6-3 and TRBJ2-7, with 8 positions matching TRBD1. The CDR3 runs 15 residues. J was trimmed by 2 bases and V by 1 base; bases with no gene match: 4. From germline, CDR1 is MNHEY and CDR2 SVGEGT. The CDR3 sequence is CASSYWGRGPYEQYF. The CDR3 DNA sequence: TGTGCCAGCAGTTACTGGGGCAGGGGGCCCTACGAGCAGTACTTC.

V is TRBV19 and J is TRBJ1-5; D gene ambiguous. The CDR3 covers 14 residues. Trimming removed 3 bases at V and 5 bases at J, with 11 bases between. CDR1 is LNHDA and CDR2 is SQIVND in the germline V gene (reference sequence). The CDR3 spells CASSIRRGDQPQHF. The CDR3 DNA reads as TGTGCCAGTAGTATTCGTCGTGGGGATCAGCCCCAGCATTTT.

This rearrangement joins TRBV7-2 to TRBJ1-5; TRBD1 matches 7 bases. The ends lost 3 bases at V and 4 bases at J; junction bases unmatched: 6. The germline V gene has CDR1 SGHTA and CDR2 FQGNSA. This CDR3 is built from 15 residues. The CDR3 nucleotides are TGTGCCAGCAGCTTTTACAGGGGTTTGAATCAGCCCCAGCATTTT. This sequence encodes CASSFYRGLNQPQHF.

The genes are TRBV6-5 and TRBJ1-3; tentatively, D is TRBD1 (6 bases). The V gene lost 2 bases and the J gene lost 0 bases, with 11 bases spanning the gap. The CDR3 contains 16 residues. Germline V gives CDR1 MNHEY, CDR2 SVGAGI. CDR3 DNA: TGTGCCAGCAGTTACGACAGGCCGTACTCTGGAAACACCATATATTTT. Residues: CASSYDRPYSGNTIYF.

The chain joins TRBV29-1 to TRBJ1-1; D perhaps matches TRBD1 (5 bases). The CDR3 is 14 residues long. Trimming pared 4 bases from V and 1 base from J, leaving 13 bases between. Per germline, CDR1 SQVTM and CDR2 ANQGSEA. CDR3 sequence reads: CSVVIGAQNTEAFF. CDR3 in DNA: TGCAGCGTTGTAATAGGGGCCCAGAACACTGAAGCTTTCTTT.

This chain's CDR3 is CASSHRVEVEAFF. CDR3 sequence (DNA): TGTGCCAGCAGCCACAGGGTAGAGGTTGAAGCTTTCTTT. The chain joins TRBV27 to TRBJ1-1, with a possible D match to TRBD1 (6 bases). The germline V gene has CDR1 MNHEY and CDR2 SMNVEV (reference sequence). This CDR3 region has 13 residues. Deletions cut 6 bases from V and 7 bases from J, with 15 bases between.

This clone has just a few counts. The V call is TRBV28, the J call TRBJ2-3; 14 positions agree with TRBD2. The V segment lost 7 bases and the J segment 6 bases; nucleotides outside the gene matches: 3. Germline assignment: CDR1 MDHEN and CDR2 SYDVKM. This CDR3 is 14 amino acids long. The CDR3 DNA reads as TGTGCCAGCATGACTAGCGGGGGGGCGGATACGCAGTATTTT. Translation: CASMTSGGADTQYF.

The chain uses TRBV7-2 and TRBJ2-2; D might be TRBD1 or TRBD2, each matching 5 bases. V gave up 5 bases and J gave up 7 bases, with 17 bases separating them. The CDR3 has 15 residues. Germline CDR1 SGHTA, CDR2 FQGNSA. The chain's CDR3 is CASSPGGWSGGELFF. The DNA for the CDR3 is TGTGCCAGCAGCCCTGGGGGATGGTCGGGCGGGGAGCTGTTTTTT.

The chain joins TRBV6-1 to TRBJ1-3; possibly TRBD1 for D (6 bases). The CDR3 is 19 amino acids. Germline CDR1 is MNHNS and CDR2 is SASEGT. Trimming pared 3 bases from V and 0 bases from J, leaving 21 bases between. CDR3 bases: TGTGCCAGCAGTGATAGGGGGGCCTGGCGGTTGGGCTCTGGAAACACCATATATTTT. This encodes CASSDRGAWRLGSGNTIYF.

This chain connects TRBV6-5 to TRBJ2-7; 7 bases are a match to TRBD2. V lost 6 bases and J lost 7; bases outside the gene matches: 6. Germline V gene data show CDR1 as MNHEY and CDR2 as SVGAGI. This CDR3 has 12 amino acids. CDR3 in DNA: TGTGCCAGCAGCCCGATGGGGGGGGAGCAGTACTTC. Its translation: CASSPMGGEQYF.

The CDR3: CASSRDTDTQYF. In DNA form, the CDR3 reads TGCGCCAGCAGCAGAGACACAGATACGCAGTATTTT. The chain carries TRBV5-1 and TRBJ2-3; D gene uncertain. The germline V gene has CDR1 SGHRS and CDR2 YFSETQ. The CDR3 is 12 residues long. Trimming took off 4 bases at V and 2 bases at J, with 5 bases between the two ends.

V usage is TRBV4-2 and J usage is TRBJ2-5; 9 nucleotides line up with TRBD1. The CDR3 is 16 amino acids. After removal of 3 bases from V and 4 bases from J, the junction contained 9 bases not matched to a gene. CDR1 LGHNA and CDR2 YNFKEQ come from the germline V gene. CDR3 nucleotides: TGTGCCAGCAGCCAGTTTCCGGGACAGGGAGGAGAGACCCAGTACTTC. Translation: CASSQFPGQGGETQYF.

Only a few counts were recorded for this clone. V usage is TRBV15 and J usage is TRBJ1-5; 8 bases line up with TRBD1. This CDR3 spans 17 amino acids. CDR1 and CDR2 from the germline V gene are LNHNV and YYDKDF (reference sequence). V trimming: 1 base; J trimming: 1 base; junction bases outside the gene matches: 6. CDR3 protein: CATSRGLQGESNQPQHF. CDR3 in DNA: TGTGCCACCAGCAGAGGCTTACAGGGGGAAAGCAATCAGCCCCAGCATTTT.

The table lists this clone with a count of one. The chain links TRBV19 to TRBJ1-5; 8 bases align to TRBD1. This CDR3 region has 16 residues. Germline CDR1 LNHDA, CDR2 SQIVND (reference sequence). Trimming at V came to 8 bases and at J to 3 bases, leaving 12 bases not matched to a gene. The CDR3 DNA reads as TGTGCCAGTCGACAGGGGCCCCGGGGGTTCAATCAGCCCCAGCATTTT. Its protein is CASRQGPRGFNQPQHF.

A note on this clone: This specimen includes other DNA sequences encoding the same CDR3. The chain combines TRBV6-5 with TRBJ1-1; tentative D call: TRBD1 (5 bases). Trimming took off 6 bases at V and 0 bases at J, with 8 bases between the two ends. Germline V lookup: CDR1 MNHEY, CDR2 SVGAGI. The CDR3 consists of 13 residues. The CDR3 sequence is CASRDTLNTEAFF. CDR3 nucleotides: TGTGCCAGCAGGGACACTTTGAACACTGAAGCTTTCTTT.

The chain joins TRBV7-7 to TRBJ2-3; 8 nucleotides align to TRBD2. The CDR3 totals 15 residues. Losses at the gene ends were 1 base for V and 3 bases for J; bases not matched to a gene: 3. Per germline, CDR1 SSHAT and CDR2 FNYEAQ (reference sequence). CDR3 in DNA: TGTGCCAGCAGCTTAGTCGGGGGGGCGACAGATACGCAGTATTTT. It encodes CASSLVGGATDTQYF. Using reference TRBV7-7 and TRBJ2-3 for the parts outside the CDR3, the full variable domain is GAGVSQSPRYKVTKRGQDVTLRCDPISSHATLYWYQQALGQGPEFLTYFNYEAQPDKSGLPSDRFSAERPEGSISTLTIQRTEQRDSAMYRCASSLVGGATDTQYFGPGTRLTVL.

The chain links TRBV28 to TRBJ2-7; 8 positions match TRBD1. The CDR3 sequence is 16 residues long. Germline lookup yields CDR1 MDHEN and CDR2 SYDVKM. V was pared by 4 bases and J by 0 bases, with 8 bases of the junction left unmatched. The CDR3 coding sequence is TGTGCCAGCAGTTCCCCCCGGGACAGGTCCTCCTACGAGCAGTACTTC. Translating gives CASSSPRDRSSYEQYF.

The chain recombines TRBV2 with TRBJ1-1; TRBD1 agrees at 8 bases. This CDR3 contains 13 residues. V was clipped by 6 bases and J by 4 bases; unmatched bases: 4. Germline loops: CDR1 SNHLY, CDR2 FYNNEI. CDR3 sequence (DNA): TGTGCCAGCAGCCCCGGGACAGGCACTGAAGCTTTCTTT. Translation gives CASSPGTGTEAFF.

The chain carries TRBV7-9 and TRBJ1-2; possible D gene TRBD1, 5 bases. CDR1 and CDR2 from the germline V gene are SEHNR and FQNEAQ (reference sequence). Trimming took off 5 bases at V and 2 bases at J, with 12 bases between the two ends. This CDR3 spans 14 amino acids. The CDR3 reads CASSTGTGNYGYTF. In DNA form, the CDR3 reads TGTGCCAGCAGCACCGGGACGGGCAACTATGGCTACACCTTC. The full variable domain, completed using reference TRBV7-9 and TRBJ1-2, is DTGVSQNPRHKITKRGQNVTFRCDPISEHNRLYWYRQTLGQGPEFLTYFQNEAQLEKSRLLSDRFSAERPKGSFSTLEIQRTEQGDSAMYLCASSTGTGNYGYTFGSGTRLTVV.

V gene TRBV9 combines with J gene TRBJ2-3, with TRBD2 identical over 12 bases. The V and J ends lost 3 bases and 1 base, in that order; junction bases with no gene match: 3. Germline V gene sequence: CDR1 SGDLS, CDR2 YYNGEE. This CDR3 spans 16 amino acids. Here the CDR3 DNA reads TGTGCCAGCAGCGCCCTAGCGGGGGGGGGCACAGATACGCAGTATTTT. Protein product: CASSALAGGGTDTQYF.

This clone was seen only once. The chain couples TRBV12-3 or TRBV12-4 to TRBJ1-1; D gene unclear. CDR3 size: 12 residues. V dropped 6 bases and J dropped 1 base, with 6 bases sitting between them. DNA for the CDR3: TGTGCCAGCAGCTCAGAGAACACTGAAGCTTTCTTT. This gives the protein CASSSENTEAFF.

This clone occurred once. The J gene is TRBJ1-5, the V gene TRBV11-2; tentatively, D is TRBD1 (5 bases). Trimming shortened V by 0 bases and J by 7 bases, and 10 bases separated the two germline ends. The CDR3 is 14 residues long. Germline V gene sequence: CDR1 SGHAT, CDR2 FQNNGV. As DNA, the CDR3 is TGTGCCAGCAGCTTAGAGGGGTCAGGGCAGCCCCAGCATTTT. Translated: CASSLEGSGQPQHF.

The CDR3 DNA is TGTGCCTGGAAGGTCCACCCCGACACCGGGGAGCTGTTTTTT. Translating it yields CAWKVHPDTGELFF. J is TRBJ2-2 and V is TRBV30; D uncertain. Trimming removed 4 bases at V and 3 bases at J, with 12 bases between. From germline, CDR1 is GTSNPN and CDR2 SVGIG (reference sequence). This CDR3 spans 14 amino acids.

CDR3 sequence: CASSLFPGESVEQYF. CDR3 in DNA: TGTGCCAGCAGCTTATTTCCAGGGGAATCGGTTGAGCAGTACTTC. The chain has TRBV7-3 and TRBJ2-7; D perhaps matches TRBD1 (6 bases). CDR1 is SGHTA and CDR2 is FQGTGA in the germline V gene. The CDR3 contains 15 residues. V was clipped by 2 bases and J by 7 bases, with 18 bases between them.

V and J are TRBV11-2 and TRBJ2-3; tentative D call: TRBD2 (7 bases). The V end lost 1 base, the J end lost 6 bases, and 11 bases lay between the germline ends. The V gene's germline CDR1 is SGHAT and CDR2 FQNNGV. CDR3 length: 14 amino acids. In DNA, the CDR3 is TGTGCCAGCAGCTTAGGAGGGAGGGGGGATACGCAGTATTTT. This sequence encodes CASSLGGRGDTQYF.

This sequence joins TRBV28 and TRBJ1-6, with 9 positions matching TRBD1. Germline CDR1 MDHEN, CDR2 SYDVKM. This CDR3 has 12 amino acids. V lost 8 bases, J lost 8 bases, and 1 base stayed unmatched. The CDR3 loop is CASRDRDSPLHF. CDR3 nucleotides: TGTGCCAGCCGGGACAGGGATTCACCCCTCCACTTT.

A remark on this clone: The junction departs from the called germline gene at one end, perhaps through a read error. CDR3 sequence (DNA): TGTGCCAGCATTTTATCACAGGGTACGGGCTACACCTTC. It translates to CASILSQGTGYTF. This chain links TRBV28 with TRBJ1-2; D may be TRBD1 (6 bases). The CDR3 consists of 13 residues. CDR1 and CDR2 (germline): MDHEN, SYDVKM.